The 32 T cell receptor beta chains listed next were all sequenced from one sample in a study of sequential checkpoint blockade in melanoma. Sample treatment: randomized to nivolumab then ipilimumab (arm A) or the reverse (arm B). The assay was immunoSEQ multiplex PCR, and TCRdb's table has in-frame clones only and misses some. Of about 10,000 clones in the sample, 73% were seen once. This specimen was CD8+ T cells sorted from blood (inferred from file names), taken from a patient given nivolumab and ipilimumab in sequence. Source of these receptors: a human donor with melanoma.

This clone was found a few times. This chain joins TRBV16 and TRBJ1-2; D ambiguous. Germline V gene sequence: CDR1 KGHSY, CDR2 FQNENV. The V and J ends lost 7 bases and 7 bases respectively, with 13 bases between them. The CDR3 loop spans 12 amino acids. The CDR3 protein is CASTNGRAGYTF. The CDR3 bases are TGTGCCAGCACTAACGGGAGGGCTGGCTACACCTTC.

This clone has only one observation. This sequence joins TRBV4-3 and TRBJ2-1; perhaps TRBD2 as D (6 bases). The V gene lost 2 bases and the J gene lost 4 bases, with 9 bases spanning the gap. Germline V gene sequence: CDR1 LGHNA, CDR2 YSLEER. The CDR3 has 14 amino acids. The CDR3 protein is CASSQPGVYNEQFF. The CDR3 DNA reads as TGCGCCAGCAGCCAACCGGGGGTTTACAATGAGCAGTTCTTC.

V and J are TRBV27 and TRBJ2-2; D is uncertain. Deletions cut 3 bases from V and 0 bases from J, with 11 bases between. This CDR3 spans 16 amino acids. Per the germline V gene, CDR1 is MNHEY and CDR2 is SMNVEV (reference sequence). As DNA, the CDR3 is TGTGCCAGCAGTTTGAGGTACGGCACGAACACCGGGGAGCTGTTTTTT. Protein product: CASSLRYGTNTGELFF.

For the CDR3, the DNA is TGTGCCAGCAGTCGGGACAGGGGGCAGGATCAGCCCCAGCATTTT. Encoded protein: CASSRDRGQDQPQHF. The chain employs TRBV13 and TRBJ1-5; TRBD1 agrees at 12 bases. V lost 6 bases, J lost 5 bases, and 5 bases stayed unmatched. The germline V gene encodes CDR1 PRHDT and CDR2 FYEKMQ (reference sequence). The CDR3 consists of 15 residues. Together with reference TRBV13 and TRBJ1-5, the CDR3 gives the full variable domain: AAGVIQSPRHLIKEKRETATLKCYPIPRHDTVYWYQQGPGQDPQFLISFYEKMQSDKGSIPDRFSAQQFSDYHSELNMSSLELGDSALYFCASSRDRGQDQPQHFGDGTRLSIL.

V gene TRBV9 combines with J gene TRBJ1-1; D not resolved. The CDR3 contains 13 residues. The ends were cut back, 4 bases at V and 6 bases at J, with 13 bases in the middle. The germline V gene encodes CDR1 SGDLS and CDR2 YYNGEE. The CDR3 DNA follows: TGTGCCAGCAGCCCTCGGAGTGATCCTGAAGCTTTCTTT. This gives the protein CASSPRSDPEAFF.

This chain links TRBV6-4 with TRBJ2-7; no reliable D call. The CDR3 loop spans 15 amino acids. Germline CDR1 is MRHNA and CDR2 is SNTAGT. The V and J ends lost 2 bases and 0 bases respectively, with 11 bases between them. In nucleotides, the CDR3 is TGTGCCAGCAGTGACCGGCAGGTTACCTCCTACGAGCAGTACTTC. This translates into CASSDRQVTSYEQYF.

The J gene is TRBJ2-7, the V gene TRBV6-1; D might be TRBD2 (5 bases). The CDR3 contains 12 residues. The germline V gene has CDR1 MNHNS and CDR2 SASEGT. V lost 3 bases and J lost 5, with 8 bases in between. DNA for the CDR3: TGTGCCAGCAGTGACCCGGGGAACGAGCAGTACTTC. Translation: CASSDPGNEQYF.

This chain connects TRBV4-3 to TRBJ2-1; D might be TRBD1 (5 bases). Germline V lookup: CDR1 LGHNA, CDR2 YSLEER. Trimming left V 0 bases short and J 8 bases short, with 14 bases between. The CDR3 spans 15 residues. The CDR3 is CASSQDGQGRDEQFF. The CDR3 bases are TGCGCCAGCAGCCAAGACGGACAAGGAAGGGATGAGCAGTTCTTC.

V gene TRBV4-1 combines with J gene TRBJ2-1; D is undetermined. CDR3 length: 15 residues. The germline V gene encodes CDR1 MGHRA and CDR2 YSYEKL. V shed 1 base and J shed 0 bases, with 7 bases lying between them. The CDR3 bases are TGCGCCAGCAGCCAAGGCCCCAGCTCCTACAATGAGCAGTTCTTC. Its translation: CASSQGPSSYNEQFF.

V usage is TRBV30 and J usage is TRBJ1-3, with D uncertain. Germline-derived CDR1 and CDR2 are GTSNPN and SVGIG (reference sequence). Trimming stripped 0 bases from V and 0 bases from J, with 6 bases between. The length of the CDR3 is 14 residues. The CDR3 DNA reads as TGTGCCTGGAGTGTACCCGGCTCTGGAAACACCATATATTTT. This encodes CAWSVPGSGNTIYF.

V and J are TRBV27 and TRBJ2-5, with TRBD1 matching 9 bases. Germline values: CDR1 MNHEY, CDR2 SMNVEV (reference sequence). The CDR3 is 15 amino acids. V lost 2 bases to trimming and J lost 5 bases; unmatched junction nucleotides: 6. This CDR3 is CASSLMDRGGETQYF. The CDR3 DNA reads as TGTGCCAGCAGTTTAATGGACAGGGGTGGCGAGACCCAGTACTTC.

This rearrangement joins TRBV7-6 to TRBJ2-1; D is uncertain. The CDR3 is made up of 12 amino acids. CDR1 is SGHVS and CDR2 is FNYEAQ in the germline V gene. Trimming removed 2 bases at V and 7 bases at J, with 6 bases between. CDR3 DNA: TGTGCCAGCAGCTTATCCGGGAATGAGCAGTTCTTC. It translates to CASSLSGNEQFF.

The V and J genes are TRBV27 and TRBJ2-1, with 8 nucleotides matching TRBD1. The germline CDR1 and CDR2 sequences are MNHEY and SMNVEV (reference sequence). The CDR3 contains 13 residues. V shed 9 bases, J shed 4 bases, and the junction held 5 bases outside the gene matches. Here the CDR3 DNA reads TGTGCCAGGTGGACAGGGACTTACAATGAGCAGTTCTTC. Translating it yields CARWTGTYNEQFF.

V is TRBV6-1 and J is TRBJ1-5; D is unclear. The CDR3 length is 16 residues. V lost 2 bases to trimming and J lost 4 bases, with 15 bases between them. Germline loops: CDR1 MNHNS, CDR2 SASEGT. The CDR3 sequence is CASSEWGRELNQPQHF. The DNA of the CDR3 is TGTGCCAGCAGTGAATGGGGTCGGGAGTTGAATCAGCCCCAGCATTTT.

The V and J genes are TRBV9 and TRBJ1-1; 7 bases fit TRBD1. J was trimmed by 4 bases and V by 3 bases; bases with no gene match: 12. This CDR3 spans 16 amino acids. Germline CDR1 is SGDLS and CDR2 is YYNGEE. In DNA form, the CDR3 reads TGTGCCAGCAGCGATCCACAGGGGTCTCCACTCACTGAAGCTTTCTTT. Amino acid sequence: CASSDPQGSPLTEAFF.

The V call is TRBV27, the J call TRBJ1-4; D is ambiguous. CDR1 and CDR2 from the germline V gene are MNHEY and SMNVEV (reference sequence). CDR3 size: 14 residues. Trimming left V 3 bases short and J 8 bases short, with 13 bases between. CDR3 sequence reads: CASSFVPLGEKLFF. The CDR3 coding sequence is TGTGCCAGCAGTTTTGTACCCCTCGGGGAAAAACTGTTTTTT.

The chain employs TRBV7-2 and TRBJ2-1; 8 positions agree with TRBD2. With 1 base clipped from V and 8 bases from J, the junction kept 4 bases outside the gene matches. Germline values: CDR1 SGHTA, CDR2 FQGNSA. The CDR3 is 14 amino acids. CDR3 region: CASSLGTSRHEQFF. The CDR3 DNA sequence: TGTGCCAGCAGCTTAGGGACTAGCAGGCATGAGCAGTTCTTC.

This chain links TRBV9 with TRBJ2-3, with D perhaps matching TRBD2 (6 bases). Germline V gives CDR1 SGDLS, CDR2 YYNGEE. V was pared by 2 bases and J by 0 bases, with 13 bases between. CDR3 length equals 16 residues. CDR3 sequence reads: CASSVWEVPSTDTQYF. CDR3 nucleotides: TGTGCCAGCAGCGTTTGGGAGGTCCCTAGCACAGATACGCAGTATTTT.

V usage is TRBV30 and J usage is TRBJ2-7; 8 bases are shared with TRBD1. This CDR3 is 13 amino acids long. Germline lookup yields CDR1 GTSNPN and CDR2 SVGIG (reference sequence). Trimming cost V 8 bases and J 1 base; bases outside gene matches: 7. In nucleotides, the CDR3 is TGTGCCGGACAGGGAGGAGGGTCCTACGAGCAGTACTTC. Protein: CAGQGGGSYEQYF.

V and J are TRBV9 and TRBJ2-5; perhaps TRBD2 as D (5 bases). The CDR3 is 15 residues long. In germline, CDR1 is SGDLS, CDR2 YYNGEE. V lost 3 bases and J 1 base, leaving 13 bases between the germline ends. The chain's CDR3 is CASSGSGRPQETQYF. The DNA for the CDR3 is TGTGCCAGCAGCGGGAGCGGCCGGCCCCAAGAGACCCAGTACTTC.

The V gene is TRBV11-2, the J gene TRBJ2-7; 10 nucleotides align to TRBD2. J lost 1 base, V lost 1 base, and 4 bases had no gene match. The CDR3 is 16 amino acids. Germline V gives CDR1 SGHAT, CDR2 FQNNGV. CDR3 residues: CASSLVPSGGSYEQYF. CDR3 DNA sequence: TGTGCCAGCAGCTTAGTTCCTAGCGGGGGTTCCTACGAGCAGTACTTC.

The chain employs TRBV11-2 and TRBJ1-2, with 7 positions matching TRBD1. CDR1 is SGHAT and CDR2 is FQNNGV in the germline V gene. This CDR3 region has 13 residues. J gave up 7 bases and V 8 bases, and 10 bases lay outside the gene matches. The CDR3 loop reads CASRSKGGGGYTF. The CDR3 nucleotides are TGTGCCAGCCGATCGAAAGGGGGCGGTGGCTACACCTTC.

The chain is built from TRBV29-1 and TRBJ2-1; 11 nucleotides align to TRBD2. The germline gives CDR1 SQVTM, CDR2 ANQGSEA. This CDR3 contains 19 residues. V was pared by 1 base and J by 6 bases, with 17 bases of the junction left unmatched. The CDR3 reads CSVEGYSSKLAGGTNEQFF. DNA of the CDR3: TGCAGCGTTGAAGGTTATTCCAGCAAGCTAGCGGGGGGAACCAATGAGCAGTTCTTC.

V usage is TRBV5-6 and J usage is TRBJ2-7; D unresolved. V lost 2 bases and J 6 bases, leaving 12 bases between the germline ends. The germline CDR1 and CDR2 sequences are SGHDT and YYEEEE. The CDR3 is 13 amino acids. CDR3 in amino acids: CASSLQSLREQYF. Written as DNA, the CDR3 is TGTGCCAGCAGCTTACAGAGCCTACGCGAGCAGTACTTC.

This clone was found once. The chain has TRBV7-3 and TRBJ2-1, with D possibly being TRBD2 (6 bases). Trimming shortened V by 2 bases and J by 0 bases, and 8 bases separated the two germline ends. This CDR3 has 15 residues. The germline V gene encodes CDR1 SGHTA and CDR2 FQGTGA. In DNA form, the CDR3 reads TGTGCCAGCAGCTTATGGAGGGCCTCCTACAATGAGCAGTTCTTC. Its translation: CASSLWRASYNEQFF.

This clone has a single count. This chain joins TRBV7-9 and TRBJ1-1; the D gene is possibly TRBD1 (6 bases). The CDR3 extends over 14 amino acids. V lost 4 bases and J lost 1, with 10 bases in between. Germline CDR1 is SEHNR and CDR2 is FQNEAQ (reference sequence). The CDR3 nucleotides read TGTGCCAGCAGCTCCCGACAGGAGAACACTGAAGCTTTCTTT. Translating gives CASSSRQENTEAFF.

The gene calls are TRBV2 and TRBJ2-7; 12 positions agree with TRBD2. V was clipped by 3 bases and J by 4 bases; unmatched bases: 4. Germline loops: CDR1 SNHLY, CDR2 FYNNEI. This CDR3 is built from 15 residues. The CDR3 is CASSETSGRRYEQYF. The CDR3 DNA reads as TGTGCCAGCAGTGAGACTAGCGGGAGAAGGTACGAGCAGTACTTC.

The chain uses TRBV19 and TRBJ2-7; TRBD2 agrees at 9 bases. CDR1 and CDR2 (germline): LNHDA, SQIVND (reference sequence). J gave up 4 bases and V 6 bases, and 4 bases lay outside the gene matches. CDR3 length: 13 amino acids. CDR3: CASSTLAGYEQYF. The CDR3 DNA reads TGTGCCAGTAGCACCCTAGCGGGATACGAGCAGTACTTC.

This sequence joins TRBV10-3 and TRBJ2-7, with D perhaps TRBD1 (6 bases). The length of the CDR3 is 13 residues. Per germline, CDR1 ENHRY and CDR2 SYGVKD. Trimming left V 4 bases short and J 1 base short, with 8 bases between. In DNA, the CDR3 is TGTGCCATCAGTGGTGGACAGTCCTACGAGCAGTACTTC. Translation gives CAISGGQSYEQYF.

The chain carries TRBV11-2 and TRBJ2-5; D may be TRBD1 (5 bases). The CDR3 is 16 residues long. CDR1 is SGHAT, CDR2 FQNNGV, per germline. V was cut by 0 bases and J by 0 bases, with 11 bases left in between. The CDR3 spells CASSLEGAAYQETQYF. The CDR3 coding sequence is TGTGCCAGCAGCTTAGAAGGGGCCGCCTACCAAGAGACCCAGTACTTC.

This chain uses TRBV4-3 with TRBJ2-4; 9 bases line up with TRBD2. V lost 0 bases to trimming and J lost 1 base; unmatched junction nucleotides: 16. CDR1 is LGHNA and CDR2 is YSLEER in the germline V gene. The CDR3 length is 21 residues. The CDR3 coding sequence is TGCGCCAGCAGCCAAGAAGATGGAGTAGCGGGAGCTCCGGTTGCCAAAAACATTCAGTACTTC. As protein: CASSQEDGVAGAPVAKNIQYF.

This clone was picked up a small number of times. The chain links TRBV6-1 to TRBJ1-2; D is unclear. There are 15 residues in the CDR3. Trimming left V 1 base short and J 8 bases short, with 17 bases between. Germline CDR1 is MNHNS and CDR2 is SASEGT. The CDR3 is CASSEEMGNSGGYTF. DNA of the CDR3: TGTGCCAGCAGTGAAGAGATGGGCAATTCGGGGGGCTACACCTTC.